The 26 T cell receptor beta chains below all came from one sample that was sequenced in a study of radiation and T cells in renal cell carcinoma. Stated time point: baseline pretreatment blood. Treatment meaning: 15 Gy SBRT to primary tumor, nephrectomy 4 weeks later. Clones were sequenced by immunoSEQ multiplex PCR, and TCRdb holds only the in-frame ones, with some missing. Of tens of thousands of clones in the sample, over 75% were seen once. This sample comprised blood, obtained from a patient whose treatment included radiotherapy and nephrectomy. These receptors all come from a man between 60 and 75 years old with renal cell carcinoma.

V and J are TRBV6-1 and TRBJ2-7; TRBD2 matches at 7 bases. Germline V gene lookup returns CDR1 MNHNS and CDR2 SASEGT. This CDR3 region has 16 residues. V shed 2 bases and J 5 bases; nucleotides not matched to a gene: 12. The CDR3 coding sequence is TGTGCCAGCAGTGAAAGCTGGGTAGCGGGCCGGAACGAGCAGTACTTC. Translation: CASSESWVAGRNEQYF.

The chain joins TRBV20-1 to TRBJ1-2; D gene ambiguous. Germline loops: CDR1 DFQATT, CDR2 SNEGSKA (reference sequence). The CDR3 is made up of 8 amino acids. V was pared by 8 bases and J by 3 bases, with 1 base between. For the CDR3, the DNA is TGCAGTCACTATGGCTACACCTTC. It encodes CSHYGYTF.

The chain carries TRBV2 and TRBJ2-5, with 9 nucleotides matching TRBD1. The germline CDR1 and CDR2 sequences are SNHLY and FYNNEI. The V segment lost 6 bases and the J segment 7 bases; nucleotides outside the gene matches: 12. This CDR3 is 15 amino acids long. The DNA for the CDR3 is TGTGCCAGCAGACCCTACAGGGGGCGAACCGGGACCCAGTACTTC. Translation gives CASRPYRGRTGTQYF.

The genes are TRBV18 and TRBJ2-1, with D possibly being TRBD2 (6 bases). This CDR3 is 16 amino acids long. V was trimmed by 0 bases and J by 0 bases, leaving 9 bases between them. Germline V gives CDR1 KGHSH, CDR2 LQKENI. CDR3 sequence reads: CASSPPSSGSYNEQFF. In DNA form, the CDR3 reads TGTGCCAGCTCACCACCGAGTAGCGGCTCCTACAATGAGCAGTTCTTC.

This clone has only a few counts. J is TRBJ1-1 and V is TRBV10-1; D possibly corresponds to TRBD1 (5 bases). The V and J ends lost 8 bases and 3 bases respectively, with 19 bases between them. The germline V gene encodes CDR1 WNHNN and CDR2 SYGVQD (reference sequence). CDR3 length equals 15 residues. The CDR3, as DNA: TGCGCCAGCTCCCGGGGGGGTATTCGGGACACTGAAGCTTTCTTT. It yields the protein CASSRGGIRDTEAFF.

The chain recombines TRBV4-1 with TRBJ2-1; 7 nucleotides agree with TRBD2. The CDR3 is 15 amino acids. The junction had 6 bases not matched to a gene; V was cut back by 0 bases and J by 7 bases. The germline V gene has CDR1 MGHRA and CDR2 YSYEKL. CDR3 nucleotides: TGCGCCAGCAGCCAAGATCCGGGAGGTTGGAATGAGCAGTTCTTC. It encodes CASSQDPGGWNEQFF.

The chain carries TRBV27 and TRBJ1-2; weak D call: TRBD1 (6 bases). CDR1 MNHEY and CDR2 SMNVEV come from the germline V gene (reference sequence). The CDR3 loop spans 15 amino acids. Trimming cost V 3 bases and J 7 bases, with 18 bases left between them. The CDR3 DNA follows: TGTGCCAGCAGTTTTGTTCGGGGGGCTTCGTCTGGCTACACCTTC. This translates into CASSFVRGASSGYTF.

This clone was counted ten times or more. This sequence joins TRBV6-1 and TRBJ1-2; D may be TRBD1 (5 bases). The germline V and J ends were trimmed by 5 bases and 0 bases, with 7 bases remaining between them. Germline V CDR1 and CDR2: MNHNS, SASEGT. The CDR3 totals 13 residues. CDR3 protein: CASSSTANYGYTF. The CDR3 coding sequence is TGTGCCAGCAGTTCGACAGCTAACTATGGCTACACCTTC.

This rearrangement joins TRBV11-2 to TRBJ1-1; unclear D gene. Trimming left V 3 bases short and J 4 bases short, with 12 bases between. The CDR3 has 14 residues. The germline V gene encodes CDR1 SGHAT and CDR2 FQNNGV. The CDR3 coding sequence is TGTGCCAGCAGCTTTCTGGTAGCCAGCACTGAAGCTTTCTTT. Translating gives CASSFLVASTEAFF.

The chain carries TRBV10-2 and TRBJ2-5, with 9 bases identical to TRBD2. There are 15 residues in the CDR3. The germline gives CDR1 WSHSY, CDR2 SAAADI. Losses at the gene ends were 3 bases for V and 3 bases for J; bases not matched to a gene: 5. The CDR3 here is CASSEWLAGKETQYF. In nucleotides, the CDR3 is TGCGCCAGCAGTGAATGGCTAGCGGGAAAAGAGACCCAGTACTTC.

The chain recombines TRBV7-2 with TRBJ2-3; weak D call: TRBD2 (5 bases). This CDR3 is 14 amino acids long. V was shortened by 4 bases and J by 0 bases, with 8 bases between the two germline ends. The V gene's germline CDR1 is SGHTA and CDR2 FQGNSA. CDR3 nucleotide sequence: TGTGCCAGCAGCTGGGAGAGAAGCACAGATACGCAGTATTTT. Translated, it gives CASSWERSTDTQYF.

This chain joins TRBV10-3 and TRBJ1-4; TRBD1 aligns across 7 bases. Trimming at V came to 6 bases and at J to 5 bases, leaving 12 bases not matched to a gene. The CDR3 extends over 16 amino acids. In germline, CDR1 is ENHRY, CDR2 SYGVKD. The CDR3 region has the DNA TGTGCCATCAGGGCTTGGGACAGTTTAGGGAATGAAAAACTGTTTTTT. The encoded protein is CAIRAWDSLGNEKLFF.

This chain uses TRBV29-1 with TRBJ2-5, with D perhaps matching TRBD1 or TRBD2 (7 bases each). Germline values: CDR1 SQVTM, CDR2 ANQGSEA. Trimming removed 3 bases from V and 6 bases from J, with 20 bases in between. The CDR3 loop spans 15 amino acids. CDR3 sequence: CSVELGGGGGQTQYF. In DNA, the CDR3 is TGCAGCGTTGAGTTGGGAGGGGGAGGGGGCCAGACCCAGTACTTC.

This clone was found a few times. The CDR3 region has the DNA TGTGCCAGCAGCCAAGATCCGGGAGTTGGCTCCTACGAGCAGTACTTC. This sequence encodes CASSQDPGVGSYEQYF. This chain joins TRBV4-2 and TRBJ2-7; the D gene is possibly TRBD2 (6 bases). The germline V and J ends were trimmed by 0 bases and 0 bases, with 12 bases remaining between them. Germline values: CDR1 LGHNA, CDR2 YNFKEQ. The CDR3 covers 16 residues.

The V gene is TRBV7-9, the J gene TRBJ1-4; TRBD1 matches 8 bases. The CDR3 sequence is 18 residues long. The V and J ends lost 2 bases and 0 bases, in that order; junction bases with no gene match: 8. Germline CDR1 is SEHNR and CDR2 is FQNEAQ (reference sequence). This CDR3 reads CASSLLWDRRTTNEKLFF. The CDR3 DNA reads TGTGCCAGCAGCTTATTATGGGACAGGAGGACAACTAATGAAAAACTGTTTTTT.

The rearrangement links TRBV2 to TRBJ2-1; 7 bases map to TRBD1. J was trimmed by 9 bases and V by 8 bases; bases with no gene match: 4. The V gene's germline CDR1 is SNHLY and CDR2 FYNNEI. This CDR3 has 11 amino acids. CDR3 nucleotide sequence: TGTGCCAGCTCAAGGACAGGTGAGCAGTTCTTC. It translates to CASSRTGEQFF. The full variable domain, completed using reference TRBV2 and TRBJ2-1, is EPEVTQTPSHQVTQMGQEVILRCVPISNHLYFYWYRQILGQKVEFLVSFYNNEISEKSEIFDDQFSVERPDGSNFTLKIRSTKLEDSAMYFCASSRTGEQFFGPGTRLTVL.

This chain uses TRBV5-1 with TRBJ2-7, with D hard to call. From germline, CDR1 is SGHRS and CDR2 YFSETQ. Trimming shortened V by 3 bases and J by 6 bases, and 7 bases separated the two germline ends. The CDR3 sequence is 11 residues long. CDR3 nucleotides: TGCGCCAGCAGCTCTAGACGCGAGCAGTACTTC. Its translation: CASSSRREQYF.

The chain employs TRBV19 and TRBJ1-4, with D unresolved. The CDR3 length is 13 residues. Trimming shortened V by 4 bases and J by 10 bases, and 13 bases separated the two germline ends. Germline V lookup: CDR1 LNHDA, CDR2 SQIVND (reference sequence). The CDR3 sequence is CASSSNGEGKLFF. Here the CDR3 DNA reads TGTGCCAGTAGTAGCAACGGGGAGGGAAAACTGTTTTTT.

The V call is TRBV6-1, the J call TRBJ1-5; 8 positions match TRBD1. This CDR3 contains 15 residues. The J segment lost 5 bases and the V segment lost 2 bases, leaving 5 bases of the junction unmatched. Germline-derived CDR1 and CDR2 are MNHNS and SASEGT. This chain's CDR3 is CASSEPTGADQPQHF. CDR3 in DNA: TGTGCCAGCAGTGAACCGACAGGGGCCGATCAGCCCCAGCATTTT.

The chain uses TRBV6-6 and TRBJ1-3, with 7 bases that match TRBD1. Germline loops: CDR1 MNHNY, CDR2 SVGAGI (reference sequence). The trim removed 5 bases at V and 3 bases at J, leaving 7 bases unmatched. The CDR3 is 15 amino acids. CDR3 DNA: TGTGCCAGCAGTCCAGGGGGATTGATTGGAAACACCATATATTTT. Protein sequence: CASSPGGLIGNTIYF.

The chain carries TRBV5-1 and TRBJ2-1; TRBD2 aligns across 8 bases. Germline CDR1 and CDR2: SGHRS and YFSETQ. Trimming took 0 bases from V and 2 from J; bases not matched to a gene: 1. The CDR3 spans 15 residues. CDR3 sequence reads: CASSLDSGAYNEQFF. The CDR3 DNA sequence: TGCGCCAGCAGCTTGGATAGCGGGGCCTACAATGAGCAGTTCTTC. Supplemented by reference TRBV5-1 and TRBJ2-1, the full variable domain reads KAGVTQTPRYLIKTRGQQVTLSCSPISGHRSVSWYQQTPGQGLQFLFEYFSETQRNKGNFPGRFSGRQFSNSRSEMNVSTLELGDSALYLCASSLDSGAYNEQFFGPGTRLTVL.

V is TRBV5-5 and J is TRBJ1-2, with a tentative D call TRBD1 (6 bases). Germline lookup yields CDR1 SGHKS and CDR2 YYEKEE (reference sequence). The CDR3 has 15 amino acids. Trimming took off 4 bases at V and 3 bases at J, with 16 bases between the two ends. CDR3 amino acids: CASSPFSGADYGYTF. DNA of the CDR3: TGTGCCAGCAGCCCTTTCTCAGGGGCCGACTATGGCTACACCTTC.

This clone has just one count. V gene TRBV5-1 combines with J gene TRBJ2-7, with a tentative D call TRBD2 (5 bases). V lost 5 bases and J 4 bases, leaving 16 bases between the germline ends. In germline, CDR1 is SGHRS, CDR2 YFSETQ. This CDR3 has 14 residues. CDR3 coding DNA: TGCGCCAGCAGGGCCCAGGCGGGTAGTTACGAGCAGTACTTC. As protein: CASRAQAGSYEQYF.

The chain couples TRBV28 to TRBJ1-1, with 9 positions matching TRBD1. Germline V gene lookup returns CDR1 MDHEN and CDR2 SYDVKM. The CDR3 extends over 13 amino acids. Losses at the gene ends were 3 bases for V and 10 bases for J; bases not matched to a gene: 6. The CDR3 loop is CASSFTGGRGAFF. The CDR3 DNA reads TGTGCCAGCAGTTTCACAGGGGGCCGTGGAGCTTTCTTT.

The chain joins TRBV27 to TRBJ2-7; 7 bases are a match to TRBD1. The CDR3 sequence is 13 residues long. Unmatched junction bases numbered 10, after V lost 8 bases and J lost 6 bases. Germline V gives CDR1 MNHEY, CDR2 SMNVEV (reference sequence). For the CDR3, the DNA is TGTGCCAGCGCGTCCGACAGGGTGGGCGAGCAGTACTTC. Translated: CASASDRVGEQYF.

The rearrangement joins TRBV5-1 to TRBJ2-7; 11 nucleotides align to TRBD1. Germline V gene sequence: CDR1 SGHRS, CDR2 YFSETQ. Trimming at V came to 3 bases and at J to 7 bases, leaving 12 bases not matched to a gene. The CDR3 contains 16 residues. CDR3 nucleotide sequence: TGCGCCAGCAGCTCGACCTGGGACAGGGGGATCTCTGAGCAGTACTTC. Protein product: CASSSTWDRGISEQYF.